The sequence of this T cell receptor beta chain was determined in a study of T cells expressing NK-cell markers (TCRdb year 2020). Notes on the research overall: Three sorted T-cell subsets (CD3+CD56+NKG2C+, CD3+CD56+NKG2C- and CD3+CD56-NKG2C+) from fewer than 10 donors had their TCR beta-chain repertoires profiled. The libraries were sequenced on Illumina HiSeq 2000/2500, MiSeq or NextSeq, producing 2 x 150 bp reads. Seven of the eight sequenced donors were HCMV-seropositive and one was HCMV-seronegative. The study sequenced eight donors, all healthy volunteers chosen at random: three men and five women. What the work shows at the level of the full study, not this receptor alone: Those dominant clonotypes were again the most abundant among CD3+CD56-NKG2C+ cells in a handful of donors, at about 28.3-65%. Whether the expanded NKG2C-expressing T cell clones were specific for HCMV antigens was left unclear. In about six donors, the dominant CD3+CD56+NKG2C+ clonotypes were found to rank among the top 10 CD8+ clonotypes and to make up about 1.0-8% of CD8+ T cells.

HCMV serostatus was determined by detecting HCMV-specific IgG in serum with a commercial ELISA kit. Ficoll density gradient centrifugation was used to isolate peripheral blood mononuclear cells from blood. CDR3 length: 16 amino acids, cysteine to phenylalanine. The DNA is not on file. The reads were generated on an Illumina HiSeq 2000. The TCR beta cDNA libraries were made using 5'RACE template switching, a step that added both a universal primer site and unique molecular identifiers. Synthesis of cDNA was primed from the TCR beta constant segment and was followed by two consecutive PCR amplification steps. Regarding the original processing steps: Reads were demultiplexed and grouped by UMI with MIGEC, and clonotypes were assembled and quantified with MiTCR. To exclude erroneous sequences, only TCR cDNA sequences supported by at least two reads were retained. Downstream repertoire analysis used the tcR package, and clonotypes were matched across fractions by CDR3 nucleotide sequence plus V segment. VDJmatch was used to annotate antigen specificity against VDJdb, with one amino acid substitution allowed in CDR3. One entry per CDR3 protein sequence results from the TCRdb reprocessing of the reads, with DNA left out. In this record, the V and J calls reflect TCRdb's handling and not the investigators' own analysis. The record for this sample contains about 150,000 distinct CDR3 sequences. Less than 15% of the sample comes from the top ten.

A word on this clonotype: Its antigen has not been determined.

The chain links TRBV12-3 or TRBV12-4 with TRBJ1-2. Sequences were obtained from blood T cells: a sorted CD56 or NKG2C T cell subset, CD4+ or CD8+ T cells, or bulk PBMC T cells (not recorded which). The source is a man younger than 35 in good health. Donor details come from another sample of the same person, matched by shared clones. The CDR3 amino acid sequence is: CASRPVGEGTNYGYTF.